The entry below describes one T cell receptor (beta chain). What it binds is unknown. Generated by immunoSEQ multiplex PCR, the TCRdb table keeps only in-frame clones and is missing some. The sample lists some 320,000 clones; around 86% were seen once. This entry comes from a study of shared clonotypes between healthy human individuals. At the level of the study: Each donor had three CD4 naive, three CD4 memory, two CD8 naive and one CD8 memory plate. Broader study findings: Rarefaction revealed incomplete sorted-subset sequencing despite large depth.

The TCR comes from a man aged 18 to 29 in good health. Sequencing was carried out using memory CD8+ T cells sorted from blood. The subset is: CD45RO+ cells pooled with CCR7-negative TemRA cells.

Written as DNA, the CDR3 is TGTGCCATCGCCACCCGGTTCAGCGTCAACACTGAAGCTTTCTTT. Translated: CAIATRFSVNTEAFF. This chain links TRBV10-3 with TRBJ1-1; D uncertain. The V end was cut by 8 bases, the J end by 2 bases, with 18 bases between. Germline V gene lookup returns CDR1 ENHRY and CDR2 SYGVKD. The CDR3 is 15 amino acids.